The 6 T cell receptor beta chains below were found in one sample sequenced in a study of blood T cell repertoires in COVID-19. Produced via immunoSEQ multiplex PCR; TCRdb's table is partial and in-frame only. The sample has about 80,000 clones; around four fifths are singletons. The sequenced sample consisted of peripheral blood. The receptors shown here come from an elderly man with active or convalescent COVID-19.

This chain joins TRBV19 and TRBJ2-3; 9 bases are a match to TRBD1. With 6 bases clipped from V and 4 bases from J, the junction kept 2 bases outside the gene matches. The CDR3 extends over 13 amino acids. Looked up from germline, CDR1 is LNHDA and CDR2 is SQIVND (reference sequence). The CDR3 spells CASRRTGADTQYF. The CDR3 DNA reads TGTGCCAGTAGAAGGACAGGGGCAGATACGCAGTATTTT. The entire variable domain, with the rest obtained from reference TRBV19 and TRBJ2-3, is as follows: DGGITQSPKYLFRKEGQNVTLSCEQNLNHDAMYWYRQDPGQGLRLIYYSQIVNDFQKGDIAEGYSVSREKKESFPLTVTSAQKNPTAFYLCASRRTGADTQYFGPGTRLTVL.

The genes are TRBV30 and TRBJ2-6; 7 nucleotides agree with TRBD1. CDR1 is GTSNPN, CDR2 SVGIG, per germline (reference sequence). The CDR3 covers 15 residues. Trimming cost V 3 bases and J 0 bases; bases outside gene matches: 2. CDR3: CAWSPGGSGANVLTF. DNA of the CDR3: TGTGCCTGGAGCCCAGGGGGCTCTGGGGCCAACGTCCTGACTTTC.

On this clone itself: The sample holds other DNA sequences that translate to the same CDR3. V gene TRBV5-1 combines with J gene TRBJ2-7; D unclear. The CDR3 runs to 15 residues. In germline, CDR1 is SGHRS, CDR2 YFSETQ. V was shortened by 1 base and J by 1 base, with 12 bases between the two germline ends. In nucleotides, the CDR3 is TGCGCCAGCAGCTTGCGCCCGGGTGGGTCCTACGAGCAGTACGTC. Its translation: CASSLRPGGSYEQYV.

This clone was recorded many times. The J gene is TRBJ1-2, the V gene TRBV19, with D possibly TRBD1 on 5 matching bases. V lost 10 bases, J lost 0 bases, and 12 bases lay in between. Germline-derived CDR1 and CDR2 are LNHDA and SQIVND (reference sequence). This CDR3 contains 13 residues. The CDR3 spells CATKAGPNYGYTF. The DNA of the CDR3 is TGTGCCACAAAAGCAGGGCCTAACTATGGCTACACCTTC.

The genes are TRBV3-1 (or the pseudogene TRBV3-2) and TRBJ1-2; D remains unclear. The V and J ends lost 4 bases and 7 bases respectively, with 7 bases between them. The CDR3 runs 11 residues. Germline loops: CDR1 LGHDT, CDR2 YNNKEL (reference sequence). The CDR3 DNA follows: TGTGCCAGCAGCCCAGGTCGTGGCTACACCTTC. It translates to CASSPGRGYTF.

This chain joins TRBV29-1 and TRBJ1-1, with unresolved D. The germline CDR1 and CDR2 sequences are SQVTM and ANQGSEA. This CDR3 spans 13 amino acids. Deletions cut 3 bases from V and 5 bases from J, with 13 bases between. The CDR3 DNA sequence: TGCAGCGTTGAGTTGGGGAGAGGTACTGAAGCTTTCTTT. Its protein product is CSVELGRGTEAFF.